This is a list of T cell receptor beta chains from one sample in a study of PD-L1 blockade in urothelial cancer. The assay was immunoSEQ multiplex PCR, and TCRdb's table has in-frame clones only and misses some. The table includes 60,000 to 75,000 clones, more than 75% detected once. The specimen comprised PBMCs, sampled around atezolizumab (anti-PD-L1) treatment. These receptors all stem from a man between 60 and 70 years old with urothelial cancer. CDR3s include the opening cysteine and the closing phenylalanine or tryptophan.

CDR3aa | j_gene | v_gene
CASSTGTLQETQYF | TRBJ2-5 | TRBV5-4
CAISDRASDTQYF | TRBJ2-3 | TRBV10-3
CASSPKGLAGDPSSYNEQFF | TRBJ2-1 | TRBV2
CASSLSLAGGAGELFF | TRBJ2-2 | TRBV27
CASSPGQSEADTQYF | TRBJ2-3 | TRBV19
CATSRKGTGVTDTQYF | TRBJ2-3 | TRBV15
CASSLQGLGNQPQHF | TRBJ1-5 | TRBV5-5
CAVGGRPNEQFF | TRBJ2-1 | TRBV6-1
CSVEDYREGTEAFF | TRBJ1-1 | TRBV29-1
CASSKGTDTQETQYF | TRBJ2-5 | TRBV21-1
CASGPRGGQETQYF | TRBJ2-5 | TRBV12-5
CASSEVGTLLHTIYF | TRBJ1-3 | TRBV6-1
CASSIGEGRAYNEQFF | TRBJ2-1 | TRBV19
CASSILEFYSNQPQHF | TRBJ1-5 | TRBV19
CASSRGENPYEQYF | TRBJ2-7 | TRBV5-4
CASGQQLSGEQYF | TRBJ2-7 | TRBV2
CAYSGTGSYEQYF | TRBJ2-7 | TRBV30
CASSYKGQGGQETQYF | TRBJ2-5 | TRBV6-6
CASSQAGLRHTQYF | TRBJ2-3 | TRBV28
CASSLEISSPYEQYF | TRBJ2-7 | TRBV4-2
CASSLGGDQPQHF | TRBJ1-5 | TRBV11-2
CASSRRQGTTGELFF | TRBJ2-2 | TRBV14
CASSLNSGNTIYF | TRBJ1-3 | TRBV7-9
CASSLVPGVEKLFF | TRBJ1-4 | TRBV5-1
CASSYGLDTEAFF | TRBJ1-1 | TRBV11-1
CASSLRSGAAGNTIYF | TRBJ1-3 | TRBV9
CASSRPASGADTQYF | TRBJ2-3 | TRBV18
CASSGEDHEKLFF | TRBJ1-4 | TRBV5-1
CASSYRSGGGGETQYF | TRBJ2-5 | TRBV6-5
CASSPDISQETQYF | TRBJ2-5 | TRBV5-4
CASSPTGAFDYGYTF | TRBJ1-2 | TRBV7-9
CASSLSGGAYEQYF | TRBJ2-7 | TRBV7-6
CASRLSRGPGNTIYF | TRBJ1-3 | TRBV11-2
CASSLTGQGYTGELFF | TRBJ2-2 | TRBV5-1
CATSREGTGSSPLHF | TRBJ1-6 | TRBV15
CASSTEVGQQGSGYTF | TRBJ1-2 | TRBV28
CASSSTSGGYNEQFF | TRBJ2-1 | TRBV7-2
CSVLPGATNEKLFF | TRBJ1-4 | TRBV29-1
CASSLGAGGTSYEQYF | TRBJ2-7 | TRBV7-9
CASSLPAGGRETQYF | TRBJ2-5 | TRBV5-5
CASSLAGQGEAFF | TRBJ1-1 | TRBV5-1
CASSSGRLSSYNSPLHF | TRBJ1-6 | TRBV7-9